The sequence of this T cell receptor (beta chain) was determined in a study of T-cell memory formation after mild COVID-19 (dated by TCRdb to the early 2020s). Background on the whole study: TCR sequence clusters from the two donors were found to be largely donor specific. Two young, previously healthy adult volunteers, one female and one male, were included in the cohort. T-cell clones expanding and contracting after mild COVID-19 in two donors were tracked by longitudinal TCRalpha and TCRbeta repertoire sequencing.

Ficoll-Paque density gradient centrifugation was the method used to isolate PBMCs. This clonotype was detected many times. Its antigen has not been determined. At one end, the junction sequence differs from germline, possibly due to a read error. From a lookup of the germline V gene (reference sequence), CDR1 and CDR2 are SSHAT and FNYEAQ. Spanning cysteine to phenylalanine, the CDR3 consists of 14 amino acids. The entry retains the CDR3 DNA only, 42 bases that are in frame from base 1. The full study reports these points: From day 15 to 85, contracting clones showed balanced CD4/CD8 phenotypes, whereas a second wave of clones that expanded from day 15 to 37 leaned towards CD4+. Some responding clones were detected in pre-infection memory, which suggested that pre-existing cross-reactive memory T cells had joined the SARS-CoV-2 response. The study included only two mild cases, and larger cohorts that include severe cases with pre-infection samples were judged to be necessary. Whether the second-wave clones peaking on day 37 were SARS-CoV-2 specific was not confirmed. Contracting CD4+ clones appeared mostly in the CM and EM memory subsets, whereas CD8+ clones were enriched in EMRA.

The sample was run on an Illumina NovaSeq 6000. TCRalpha and TCRbeta cDNA libraries were built by 5'RACE with constant-segment primers, adding sample barcodes and unique molecular identifiers. Trizol reagent was used to extract RNA from every sample. The libraries were amplified in two PCR steps, and the second step added a second sample barcode and Illumina TruSeq adapters. The libraries were sequenced on an Illumina NovaSeq using 2 x 150 bp paired-end reads. In the authors' own workflow: Reads were demultiplexed and collapsed into UMI-guided consensus sequences with migec v1.2.7. Using mixcr v2.1.11, UMI consensuses were aligned to TRA and TRB V and J templates and then assembled into clonotypes. A clonotype was counted as expanded or contracted only when both edgeR and NoisET called the clonotype significant, with the noise models trained on biological replicates. For edgeR calls, a false discovery rate-adjusted p below 0.01 and a log2 fold-change threshold of 1 were applied. As an exploratory analysis of dynamics, PCA with hierarchical clustering was applied to max-normalized trajectories of the 1000 most abundant clonotypes. Separately sequenced CD4+ and CD8+ repertoires were used to assign a CD4 or CD8 phenotype to each responding clone. The public reads were quality trimmed at Q25 with fastp and then assembled into clones with MiXCR by TCRdb, keeping productive beta chains. Rows are combined by CDR3 protein, so each entry shows the most common genes and DNA. The V and J calls follow TCRdb's processing rather than the paper's. Counted in this sample were roughly 280,000 distinct CDR3 sequences; less than 9.5% of them appeared once. The leading ten clones occupy 20% to 25% of the sample.

This TCR derives from a man younger than 35 who had mild COVID-19 (a few samples of this study predate the infection). The sample titles of this study are shuffled in the database, so cell type and time point are left out; the donor was told from shared clones. Material for sequencing was PBMCs or a T cell subset sorted from them (not recorded which). The chain is assembled from TRBV7-7 and TRBJ2-1; 10 junctional bases match TRBD2. The DNA sequence is given as TGTGCTAGCAGCTCGTCTAGCGGGGGTAATGAGCAGTTCTTC. Its translation reads: CASSSSSGGNEQFF.